This T cell receptor (beta chain) was recorded in a study of T cells after yellow fever vaccination. Study-wide results and caveats: A small share of clonotypes appeared in both CD4 and CD8 compartments. FACS-sorted repertoires might harbor abundant contaminating clonotypes from the bulk population.

5'RACE template switching added a universal primer site and UMIs to TCR cDNA. TCRdb independently ran MiXCR on the 5' RACE reads; one entry per CDR3 protein. The profile shows about 300,000 distinct CDR3 sequences, 3% to 4.5% of them singletons. Many counts were recorded for this clonotype. The antigen is undetermined. V lost 5 bases to trimming and J lost 6 bases; unmatched junction nucleotides: 9. This CDR3 is built from 17 residues. Germline V gene data show CDR1 as SGHVS and CDR2 as FNYEAQ. The chain links TRBV7-6 to TRBJ2-1, with 14 positions matching TRBD2. Sample: PBMCs, taken 5 days after the yellow fever booster vaccination. This clonotype originated in a man between 18 and 35 years old who received the YFV17D yellow fever vaccine. In DNA, the CDR3 is TGTGCCAGCAGCCCCATCCAGACTAGCGGGGGGGGCAATGAGCAGTTCTTC. Protein sequence: CASSPIQTSGGGNEQFF.